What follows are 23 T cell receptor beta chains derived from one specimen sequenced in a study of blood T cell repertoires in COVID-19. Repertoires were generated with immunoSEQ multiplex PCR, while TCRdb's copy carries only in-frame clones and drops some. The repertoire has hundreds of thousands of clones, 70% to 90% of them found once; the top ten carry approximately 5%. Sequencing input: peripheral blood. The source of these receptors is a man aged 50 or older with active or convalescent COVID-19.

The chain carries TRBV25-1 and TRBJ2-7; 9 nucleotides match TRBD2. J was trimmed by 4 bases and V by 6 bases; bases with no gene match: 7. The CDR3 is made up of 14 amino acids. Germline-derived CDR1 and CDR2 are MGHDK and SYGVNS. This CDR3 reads CASRDGGRAYEQYF. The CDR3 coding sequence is TGTGCCAGCAGGGACGGCGGGAGGGCTTACGAGCAGTACTTC.

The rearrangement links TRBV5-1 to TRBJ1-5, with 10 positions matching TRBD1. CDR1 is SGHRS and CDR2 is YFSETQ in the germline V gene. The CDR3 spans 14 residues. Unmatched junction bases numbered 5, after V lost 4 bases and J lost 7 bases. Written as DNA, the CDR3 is TGCGCCAGCAGCCCGACAGGGGGCACACAGCCCCAGCATTTT. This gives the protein CASSPTGGTQPQHF.

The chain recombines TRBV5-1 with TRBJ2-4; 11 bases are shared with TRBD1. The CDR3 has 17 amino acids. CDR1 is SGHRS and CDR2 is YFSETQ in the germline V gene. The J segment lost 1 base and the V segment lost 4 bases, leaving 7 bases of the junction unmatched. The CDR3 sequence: CASSPGQGGEAKNIQYF. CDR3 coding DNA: TGCGCCAGCAGCCCGGGACAGGGGGGTGAGGCCAAAAACATTCAGTACTTC.

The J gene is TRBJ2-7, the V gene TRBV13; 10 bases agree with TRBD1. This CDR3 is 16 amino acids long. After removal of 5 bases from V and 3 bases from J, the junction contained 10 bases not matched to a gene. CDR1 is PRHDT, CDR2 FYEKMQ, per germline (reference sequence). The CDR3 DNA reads TGTGCCAGCAGCACTCGACAGGGGGCTAAAATCTACGAGCAGTACTTC. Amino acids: CASSTRQGAKIYEQYF.

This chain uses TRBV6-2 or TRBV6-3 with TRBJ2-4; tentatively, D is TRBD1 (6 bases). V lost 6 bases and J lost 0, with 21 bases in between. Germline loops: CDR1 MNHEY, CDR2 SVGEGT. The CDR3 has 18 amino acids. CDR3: CASSPTGTVSLAKNIQYF. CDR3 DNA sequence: TGTGCCAGCAGCCCTACAGGGACCGTGAGTCTAGCCAAAAACATTCAGTACTTC.

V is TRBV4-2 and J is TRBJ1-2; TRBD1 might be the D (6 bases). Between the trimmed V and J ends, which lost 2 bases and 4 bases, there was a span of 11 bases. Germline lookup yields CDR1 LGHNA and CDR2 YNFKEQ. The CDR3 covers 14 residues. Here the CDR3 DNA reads TGTGCCAGCAGCCAACCCGACAGGCCCTATGGCTACACCTTC. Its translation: CASSQPDRPYGYTF.

The CDR3 is CASSPEVPGNTIYF. Written as DNA, the CDR3 is TGTGCCAGCAGCCCTGAGGTACCTGGAAACACCATATATTTT. The chain recombines TRBV4-2 with TRBJ1-3; D gene uncertain. CDR3 length equals 14 residues. V lost 4 bases, J lost 2 bases, and 9 bases lay in between. Germline-derived CDR1 and CDR2 are LGHNA and YNFKEQ.

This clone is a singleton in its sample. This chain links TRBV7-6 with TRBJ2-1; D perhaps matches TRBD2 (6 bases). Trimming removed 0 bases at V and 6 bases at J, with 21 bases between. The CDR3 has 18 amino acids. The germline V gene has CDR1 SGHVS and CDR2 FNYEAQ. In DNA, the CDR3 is TGTGCCAGCAGCTTAGCGGTCGGAGGGCCACCGTATATCAATGAGCAGTTCTTC. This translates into CASSLAVGGPPYINEQFF. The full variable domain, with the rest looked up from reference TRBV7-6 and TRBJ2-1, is GAGVSQSPRYKVTKRGQDVALRCDPISGHVSLYWYRQALGQGPEFLTYFNYEAQQDKSGLPNDRFSAERPEGSISTLTIQRTEQRDSAMYRCASSLAVGGPPYINEQFFGPGTRLTVL.

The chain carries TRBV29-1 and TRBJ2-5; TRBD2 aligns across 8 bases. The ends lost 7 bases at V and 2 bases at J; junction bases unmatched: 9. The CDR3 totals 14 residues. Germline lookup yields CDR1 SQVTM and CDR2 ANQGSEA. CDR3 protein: CSGRPAGAQETQYF. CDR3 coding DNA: TGCAGCGGACGGCCAGCGGGGGCTCAAGAGACCCAGTACTTC.

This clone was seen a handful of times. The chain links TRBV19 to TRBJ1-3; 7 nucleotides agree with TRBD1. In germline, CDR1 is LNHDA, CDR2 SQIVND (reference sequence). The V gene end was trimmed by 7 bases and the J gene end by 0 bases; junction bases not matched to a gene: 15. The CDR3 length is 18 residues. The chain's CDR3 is CASKGVEGQLNSGNTIYF. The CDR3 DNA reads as TGTGCCAGTAAGGGGGTGGAGGGACAGCTGAACTCTGGAAACACCATATATTTT.

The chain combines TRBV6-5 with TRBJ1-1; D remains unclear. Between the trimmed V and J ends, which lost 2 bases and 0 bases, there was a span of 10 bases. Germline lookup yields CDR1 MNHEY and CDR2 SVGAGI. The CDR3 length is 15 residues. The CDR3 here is CASSYEGRMNTEAFF. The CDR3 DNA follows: TGTGCCAGCAGTTACGAGGGTCGAATGAACACTGAAGCTTTCTTT.

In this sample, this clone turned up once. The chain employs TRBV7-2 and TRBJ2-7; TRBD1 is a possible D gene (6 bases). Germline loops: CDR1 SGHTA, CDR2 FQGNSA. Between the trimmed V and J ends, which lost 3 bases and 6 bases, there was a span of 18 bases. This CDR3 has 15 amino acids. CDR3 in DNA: TGTGCCAGCAGCTTTGGCTCATTGAGGGGGACCGAGCAGTACTTC. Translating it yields CASSFGSLRGTEQYF.

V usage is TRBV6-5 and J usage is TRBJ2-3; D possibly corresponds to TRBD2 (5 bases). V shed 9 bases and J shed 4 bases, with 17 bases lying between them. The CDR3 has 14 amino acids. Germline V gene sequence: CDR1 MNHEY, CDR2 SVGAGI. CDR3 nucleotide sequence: TGTGCCAGTAGCGTGGGAGTGGGTGCAGATACGCAGTATTTT. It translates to CASSVGVGADTQYF.

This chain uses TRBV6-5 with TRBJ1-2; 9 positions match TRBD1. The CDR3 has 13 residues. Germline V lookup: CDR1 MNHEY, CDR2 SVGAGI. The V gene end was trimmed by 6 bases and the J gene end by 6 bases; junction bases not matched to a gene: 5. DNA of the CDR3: TGTGCCAGCAGGGGACAGGGAATACATGGCTACACCTTC. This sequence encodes CASRGQGIHGYTF.

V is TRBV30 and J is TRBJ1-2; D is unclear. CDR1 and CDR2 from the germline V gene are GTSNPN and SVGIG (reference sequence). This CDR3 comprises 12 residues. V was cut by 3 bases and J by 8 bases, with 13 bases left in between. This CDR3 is CAWRLETWGYTF. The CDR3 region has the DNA TGTGCCTGGAGACTAGAAACCTGGGGCTACACCTTC.

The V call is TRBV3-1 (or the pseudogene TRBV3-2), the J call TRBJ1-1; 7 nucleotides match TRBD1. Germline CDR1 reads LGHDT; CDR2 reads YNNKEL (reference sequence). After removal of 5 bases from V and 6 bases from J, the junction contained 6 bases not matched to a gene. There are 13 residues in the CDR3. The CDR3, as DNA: TGTGCCAGCAGCAAATTACAGGGGTCTGAAGCTTTCTTT. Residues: CASSKLQGSEAFF.

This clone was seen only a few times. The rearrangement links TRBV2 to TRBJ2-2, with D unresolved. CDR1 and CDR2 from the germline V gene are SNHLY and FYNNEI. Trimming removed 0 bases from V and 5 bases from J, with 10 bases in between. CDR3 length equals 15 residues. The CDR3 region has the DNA TGTGCCAGCAGTGAAGCTGGCAGGCCGACCGGGGAGCTGTTTTTT. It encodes CASSEAGRPTGELFF.

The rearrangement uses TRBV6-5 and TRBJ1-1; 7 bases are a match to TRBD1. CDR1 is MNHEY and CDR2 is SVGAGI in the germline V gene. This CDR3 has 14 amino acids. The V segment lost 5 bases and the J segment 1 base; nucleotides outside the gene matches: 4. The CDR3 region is CASSTSGGNTEAFF. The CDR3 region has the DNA TGTGCCAGCAGTACCTCAGGGGGGAACACTGAAGCTTTCTTT.

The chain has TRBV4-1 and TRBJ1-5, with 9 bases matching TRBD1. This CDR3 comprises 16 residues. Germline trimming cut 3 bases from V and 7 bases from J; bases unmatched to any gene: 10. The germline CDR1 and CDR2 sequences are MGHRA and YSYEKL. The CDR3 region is CASSQGPGTGFQPQHF. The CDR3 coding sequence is TGCGCCAGCAGCCAGGGACCCGGGACAGGGTTCCAGCCCCAGCATTTT.

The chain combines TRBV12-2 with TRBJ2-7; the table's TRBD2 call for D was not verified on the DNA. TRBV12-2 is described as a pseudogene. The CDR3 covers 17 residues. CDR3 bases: TGTGCAAGTCGCTTCCCTCCTGTACAGCGGGGGACCTACGAGCAGTACTTC. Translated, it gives CASRFPPVQRGTYEQYF.

CDR3 loop: CSARRDEQFF. DNA of the CDR3: TGCAGTGCTAGGAGGGATGAGCAGTTCTTC. This chain uses TRBV20-1 with TRBJ2-1, with D possibly being TRBD2 (5 bases). CDR1 DFQATT and CDR2 SNEGSKA come from the germline V gene (reference sequence). V lost 3 bases and J 8 bases, leaving 5 bases between the germline ends. The CDR3 length is 10 residues.

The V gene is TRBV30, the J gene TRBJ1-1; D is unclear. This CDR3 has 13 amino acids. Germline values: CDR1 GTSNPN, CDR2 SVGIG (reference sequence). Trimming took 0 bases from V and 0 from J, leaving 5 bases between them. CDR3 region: CAWSVSMNTEAFF. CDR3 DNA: TGTGCCTGGAGTGTCAGTATGAACACTGAAGCTTTCTTT.

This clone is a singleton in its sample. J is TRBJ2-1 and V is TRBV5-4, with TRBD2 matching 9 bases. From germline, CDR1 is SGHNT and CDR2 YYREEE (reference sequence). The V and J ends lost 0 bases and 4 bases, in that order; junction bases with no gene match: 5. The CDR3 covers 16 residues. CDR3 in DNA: TGTGCCAGCAGCTTGGAGGCGGGAGGGGGGTACAATGAGCAGTTCTTC. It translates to CASSLEAGGGYNEQFF.